These 30 T cell receptor beta chains were all obtained from the same sample, sequenced in a study of CD8 T cells in Susac syndrome. About 0.45 to 1 ug RNA was reverse transcribed with random hexamers. TCRdb itself ran the immunoSEQ multiplex PCR reads through MiXCR, one entry per CDR3 protein. The table includes 150,000 to 200,000 distinct CDR3 sequences, around 94% detected once. Sequencing was done on a sample of CD4+ T cells from PBMCs. These TCRs come from a human donor with multiple sclerosis.

V usage is TRBV4-2 and J usage is TRBJ1-2; 8 nucleotides align to TRBD1. Per germline, CDR1 LGHNA and CDR2 YNFKEQ. J lost 1 base, V lost 4 bases, and 11 bases had no gene match. CDR3 size: 17 residues. CDR3 coding DNA: TGTGCCAGCAGCCTACGCTTCCGGGACAGGAGTAACTATGGCTACACCTTC. Protein: CASSLRFRDRSNYGYTF.

The chain links TRBV7-2 to TRBJ2-5, with 11 bases aligning to TRBD2. CDR1 and CDR2 (germline): SGHTA, FQGNSA. CDR3 length: 16 residues. The V and J ends lost 5 bases and 5 bases, in that order; junction bases with no gene match: 10. DNA of the CDR3: TGTGCCAGCAGCCGCGTAGCGGGAGGGCGGTTCGAGACCCAGTACTTC. Protein product: CASSRVAGGRFETQYF. Supplemented by reference TRBV7-2 and TRBJ2-5, the full variable domain reads GAGVSQSPSNKVTEKGKDVELRCDPISGHTALYWYRQSLGQGLEFLIYFQGNSAPDKSGLPSDRFSAERTGGSVSTLTIQRTQQEDSAVYLCASSRVAGGRFETQYFGPGTRLLVL.

V gene TRBV7-9 combines with J gene TRBJ2-5, with 14 bases fitting TRBD2. The CDR3 has 16 amino acids. Germline lookup yields CDR1 SEHNR and CDR2 FQNEAQ (reference sequence). Trimming removed 5 bases from V and 4 bases from J; junction bases left unmatched: 6. For the CDR3, the DNA is TGTGCCAGCAGCGCCCGGGGGACTAGCGGGAGAGAGACCCAGTACTTC. Translated, it gives CASSARGTSGRETQYF.

The gene calls are TRBV5-1 and TRBJ2-2; D tentatively reads TRBD1 or TRBD2 (5 bases each). Per the germline V gene, CDR1 is SGHRS and CDR2 is YFSETQ. Trimming took 4 bases from V and 10 from J, leaving 20 bases between them. The CDR3 is 15 amino acids. Here the CDR3 reads CASSLEGLTPEELFF. CDR3 coding DNA: TGCGCCAGCAGCCTAGAGGGGCTGACTCCCGAGGAGCTGTTTTTT. Looking up the rest from reference TRBV5-1 and TRBJ2-2 gives the full variable domain: KAGVTQTPRYLIKTRGQQVTLSCSPISGHRSVSWYQQTPGQGLQFLFEYFSETQRNKGNFPGRFSGRQFSNSRSEMNVSTLELGDSALYLCASSLEGLTPEELFFGEGSRLTVL.

CDR3 residues: CASSLSAGDGEQYF. Written as DNA, the CDR3 is TGTGCCAGCAGCTTAAGCGCGGGTGATGGGGAGCAGTACTTC. The rearrangement links TRBV7-9 to TRBJ2-7; maybe TRBD2 (5 bases). Trimming took 2 bases from V and 7 from J, leaving 15 bases between them. Germline V gene lookup returns CDR1 SEHNR and CDR2 FQNEAQ (reference sequence). This CDR3 has 14 amino acids.

The chain recombines TRBV30 with TRBJ2-1; D is uncertain. V was cut by 4 bases and J by 6 bases, with 19 bases left in between. The CDR3 contains 15 residues. Germline values: CDR1 GTSNPN, CDR2 SVGIG (reference sequence). CDR3 nucleotide sequence: TGTGCCTGGAACACGGGTGACCGTCGGACCAATGAGCAGTTCTTC. Its protein product is CAWNTGDRRTNEQFF.

The rearrangement joins TRBV4-2 to TRBJ2-6; 10 bases align to TRBD1. In germline, CDR1 is LGHNA, CDR2 YNFKEQ. Trimming cost V 1 base and J 1 base; bases outside gene matches: 13. CDR3 length: 21 amino acids. CDR3 DNA: TGTGCCAGCAGCCAAGGACCCACGGACAGGGGGGGGTTTTCTGGGGCCAACGTCCTGACTTTC. This encodes CASSQGPTDRGGFSGANVLTF.

The genes are TRBV20-1 and TRBJ2-1; D is possibly TRBD2 (5 bases). V was cut by 3 bases and J by 5 bases, with 11 bases left in between. CDR1 and CDR2 from the germline V gene are DFQATT and SNEGSKA (reference sequence). The CDR3 runs to 13 residues. This CDR3 is CSARRGSNNEQFF. The CDR3 nucleotides read TGCAGTGCTAGGCGAGGGTCAAACAATGAGCAGTTCTTC.

The chain uses TRBV20-1 and TRBJ2-7; 9 nucleotides match TRBD1. The CDR3 extends over 13 amino acids. J gave up 2 bases and V 6 bases, and 5 bases lay outside the gene matches. The germline V gene encodes CDR1 DFQATT and CDR2 SNEGSKA (reference sequence). CDR3 in amino acids: CSAVGQGTYEQYF. The CDR3 DNA follows: TGCAGTGCAGTGGGACAGGGCACCTACGAGCAGTACTTC.

This chain connects TRBV5-4 to TRBJ2-5; 7 bases agree with TRBD2. V dropped 4 bases and J dropped 1; count of bases not matched to a gene: 4. The CDR3 is made up of 14 amino acids. Germline V CDR1 and CDR2: SGHNT, YYREEE (reference sequence). Here the CDR3 reads CASSGSGFQETQYF. The DNA of the CDR3 is TGTGCCAGCAGCGGTAGCGGGTTCCAAGAGACCCAGTACTTC.

The chain has TRBV3-1 and TRBJ2-1; D possibly corresponds to TRBD2 (6 bases). The CDR3 consists of 16 residues. The germline V gene encodes CDR1 LGHDT and CDR2 YNNKEL (reference sequence). Deletions cut 1 base from V and 9 bases from J, with 19 bases between. The CDR3 loop reads CASSQGIWDSSPEQFF. CDR3 bases: TGTGCCAGCAGCCAAGGTATCTGGGACTCTTCACCTGAGCAGTTCTTC.

The chain combines TRBV3-1 with TRBJ2-7; 11 nucleotides align to TRBD1. CDR1 and CDR2 from the germline V gene are LGHDT and YNNKEL (reference sequence). This CDR3 comprises 17 residues. J gave up 3 bases and V 4 bases, and 11 bases lay outside the gene matches. For the CDR3, the DNA is TGTGCCAGCAGCCCCGAGCGGACAGGGGGCCAGTTCTACGAGCAGTACTTC. The encoded protein is CASSPERTGGQFYEQYF.

The chain carries TRBV6-1 and TRBJ1-5; 9 bases agree with TRBD1. V was pared by 7 bases and J by 7 bases, with 8 bases of the junction left unmatched. The CDR3 is 14 residues long. Looked up from germline, CDR1 is MNHNS and CDR2 is SASEGT. In nucleotides, the CDR3 is TGTGCCAGCAATGAGGGGACAGGGAACCAGCCCCAGCATTTT. It codes for CASNEGTGNQPQHF.

The chain recombines TRBV20-1 with TRBJ2-5; 12 positions match TRBD2. The ends lost 5 bases at V and 5 bases at J; junction bases unmatched: 6. The germline V gene encodes CDR1 DFQATT and CDR2 SNEGSKA (reference sequence). The CDR3 length is 14 residues. The CDR3 coding sequence is TGCAGTGCTCTAGCGGGAGGGCCCGGGGAGACCCAGTACTTC. It is translated as CSALAGGPGETQYF.

This clonotype has only one observation. In DNA, the CDR3 is TGTGCCAGCAGCCAAGTTGCGGCTAGCGACTACGAGCAGTACTTC. Its protein is CASSQVAASDYEQYF. The rearrangement joins TRBV3-1 to TRBJ2-7; TRBD2 might be the D (6 bases). Germline lookup yields CDR1 LGHDT and CDR2 YNNKEL (reference sequence). Trimming cost V 1 base and J 3 bases, with 13 bases left between them. The CDR3 sequence is 15 residues long.

The rearrangement uses TRBV20-1 and TRBJ1-2; TRBD1 aligns across 8 bases. CDR1 DFQATT and CDR2 SNEGSKA come from the germline V gene (reference sequence). The length of the CDR3 is 13 residues. The ends lost 5 bases at V and 10 bases at J; junction bases unmatched: 12. CDR3 sequence: CSAGGQAELDYTF. In DNA, the CDR3 is TGCAGTGCTGGGGGACAGGCGGAACTAGACTACACCTTC.

This clonotype was detected once. V is TRBV29-1 and J is TRBJ2-5; D unresolved. V was shortened by 3 bases and J by 5 bases, with 10 bases between the two germline ends. The CDR3 sequence is 12 residues long. Germline assignment: CDR1 SQVTM and CDR2 ANQGSEA. This chain's CDR3 is CSVDNLGETQYF. The DNA of the CDR3 is TGCAGCGTTGACAACTTGGGGGAGACCCAGTACTTC.

The genes are TRBV4-3 and TRBJ2-1, with 12 bases that match TRBD2. The CDR3 runs to 17 residues. Trimming removed 3 bases from V and 12 bases from J; junction bases left unmatched: 15. Germline CDR1 LGHNA, CDR2 YSLEER. CDR3 in amino acids: CASSQYPTSGSLLRQFF. The CDR3 DNA reads TGCGCCAGCAGCCAGTATCCGACTAGCGGGAGTCTATTGCGGCAGTTCTTC.

V is TRBV30 and J is TRBJ2-2; D is ambiguous. CDR1 GTSNPN and CDR2 SVGIG come from the germline V gene (reference sequence). Between the trimmed V and J ends, which lost 3 bases and 5 bases, there was a span of 10 bases. The length of the CDR3 is 13 residues. CDR3 region: CAWSLQPTGELFF. The CDR3 region has the DNA TGTGCCTGGAGCCTACAACCAACCGGGGAGCTGTTTTTT.

The genes are TRBV12-3 or TRBV12-4 and TRBJ2-1; D may be TRBD1 (6 bases). V shed 1 base and J shed 8 bases, with 18 bases lying between them. CDR3 size: 16 residues. Written as DNA, the CDR3 is TGTGCCAGCAGTTTAGTAGGGCGGCAGGGGAAAGATGAGCAGTTCTTC. This translates into CASSLVGRQGKDEQFF.

A single count supports this clonotype. V gene TRBV4-3 combines with J gene TRBJ2-3; tentative D call: TRBD2 (5 bases). Germline CDR1 is LGHNA and CDR2 is YSLEER. The CDR3 contains 14 residues. Trimming removed 5 bases at V and 5 bases at J, with 14 bases between. CDR3 sequence: CASSSGTGIDTQYF. CDR3 sequence (DNA): TGCGCCAGCAGCAGCGGTACGGGGATAGATACGCAGTATTTT.

This chain connects TRBV27 to TRBJ2-3; 10 bases align to TRBD2. The germline V gene has CDR1 MNHEY and CDR2 SMNVEV (reference sequence). V was pared by 5 bases and J by 2 bases, with 10 bases of the junction left unmatched. The CDR3 length is 17 residues. The CDR3 sequence is CASSLRSGGGPTDTQYF. Here the CDR3 DNA reads TGTGCCAGCAGTCTGAGAAGCGGGGGGGGTCCCACAGATACGCAGTATTTT.

This clonotype was found a few times. The chain uses TRBV30 and TRBJ1-1; the D gene is possibly TRBD1 (5 bases). Germline V lookup: CDR1 GTSNPN, CDR2 SVGIG (reference sequence). V was pared by 3 bases and J by 1 base, with 6 bases between. CDR3 size: 12 residues. The CDR3 DNA reads as TGTGCCTGGAGAGGGACGAACACTGAAGCTTTCTTT. This codes for CAWRGTNTEAFF.

The chain combines TRBV24-1 with TRBJ2-1; the match to TRBD2 covers 10 bases. V shed 1 base and J 9 bases; nucleotides not matched to a gene: 8. The CDR3 has 16 residues. CDR1 is KGHDR, CDR2 SFDVKD, per germline. The CDR3 nucleotides are TGTGCCACCAGTGATTTTGCTAGCGGGAGTTGGGGTGAGCAGTTCTTC. Residues: CATSDFASGSWGEQFF.

This chain uses TRBV19 with TRBJ1-1; 8 positions agree with TRBD1. Germline trimming cut 3 bases from V and 4 bases from J; bases unmatched to any gene: 4. From germline, CDR1 is LNHDA and CDR2 SQIVND (reference sequence). The CDR3 is 14 residues long. CDR3 sequence: CASSIQGASTEAFF. The CDR3 DNA sequence: TGTGCCAGTAGTATTCAGGGGGCAAGCACTGAAGCTTTCTTT.

The V and J genes are TRBV5-4 and TRBJ2-3; the D call may be TRBD1 or TRBD2 (5 bases each). This CDR3 region has 15 residues. Per the germline V gene, CDR1 is SGHNT and CDR2 is YYREEE (reference sequence). V lost 4 bases, J lost 0 bases, and 12 bases lay in between. The CDR3 here is CASSRDLSSTDTQYF. CDR3 DNA: TGTGCCAGCAGCAGGGACCTCTCTAGCACAGATACGCAGTATTTT.

This clonotype was counted only a few times. The rearrangement uses TRBV7-2 and TRBJ1-1; D is undetermined. Per germline, CDR1 SGHTA and CDR2 FQGNSA. V dropped 2 bases and J dropped 1 base, with 8 bases sitting between them. There are 14 residues in the CDR3. The CDR3 nucleotides are TGTGCCAGCAGCTTATTAGGAGGGAACACTGAAGCTTTCTTT. Residues: CASSLLGGNTEAFF. Based on the CDR3 plus reference TRBV7-2 and TRBJ1-1, the full variable domain is GAGVSQSPSNKVTEKGKDVELRCDPISGHTALYWYRQSLGQGLEFLIYFQGNSAPDKSGLPSDRFSAERTGGSVSTLTIQRTQQEDSAVYLCASSLLGGNTEAFFGQGTRLTVV.

The chain recombines TRBV9 with TRBJ1-2; weak D call: TRBD1 (5 bases). The germline V gene has CDR1 SGDLS and CDR2 YYNGEE. Between the trimmed V and J ends, which lost 1 base and 2 bases, there was a span of 6 bases. The CDR3 runs to 13 residues. CDR3 region: CASSVQGNYGYTF. The CDR3, as DNA: TGTGCCAGCAGCGTACAGGGCAACTATGGCTACACCTTC. The full variable domain, completed using reference TRBV9 and TRBJ1-2, is DSGVTQTPKHLITATGQRVTLRCSPRSGDLSVYWYQQSLDQGLQFLIQYYNGEERAKGNILERFSAQQFPDLHSELNLSSLELGDSALYFCASSVQGNYGYTFGSGTRLTVV.

The chain recombines TRBV19 with TRBJ1-4; D remains unclear. The CDR3 has 9 amino acids. V was cut by 9 bases and J by 7 bases, with 3 bases left in between. Looked up from germline, CDR1 is LNHDA and CDR2 is SQIVND (reference sequence). The CDR3: CASAEKLFF. DNA of the CDR3: TGTGCCAGCGCTGAAAAACTGTTTTTT.

V and J are TRBV7-9 and TRBJ2-7; no clear D. V was cut by 5 bases and J by 4 bases, with 9 bases left in between. This CDR3 comprises 12 residues. Germline V lookup: CDR1 SEHNR, CDR2 FQNEAQ (reference sequence). CDR3: CASSPKGYEQYF. The CDR3 DNA follows: TGTGCCAGCAGCCCAAAAGGTTACGAGCAGTACTTC.